A single TCR beta chain is shown here with its context. This sample is part of a study of T-cell memory formation after mild COVID-19. Across the study: Largely, the TCR clusters proved donor specific.

MiXCR, run by TCRdb on the 5' RACE reads, gives a single entry per CDR3 protein. The repertoire includes roughly 450,000 distinct CDR3 sequences, roughly 18% of them detected once, and roughly 12% sits in the top ten. Per the germline V gene, CDR1 is MGHRA and CDR2 is YSYEKL. V was pared by 1 base and J by 3 bases, with 6 bases of the junction left unmatched. The CDR3 is 16 amino acids. This clonotype was sampled from an adult woman who had mild COVID-19 (a few samples of this study predate the infection). Cell type and time point are not known. Specimen: PBMCs or a T cell subset sorted from them (not recorded which). The gene calls are TRBV4-1 and TRBJ1-5; 7 bases line up with TRBD1. The CDR3 DNA follows: TGCGCCAGCAGCCAAGCTGAGGGGGCAGTCAATCAGCCCCAGCATTTT. It codes for CASSQAEGAVNQPQHF.